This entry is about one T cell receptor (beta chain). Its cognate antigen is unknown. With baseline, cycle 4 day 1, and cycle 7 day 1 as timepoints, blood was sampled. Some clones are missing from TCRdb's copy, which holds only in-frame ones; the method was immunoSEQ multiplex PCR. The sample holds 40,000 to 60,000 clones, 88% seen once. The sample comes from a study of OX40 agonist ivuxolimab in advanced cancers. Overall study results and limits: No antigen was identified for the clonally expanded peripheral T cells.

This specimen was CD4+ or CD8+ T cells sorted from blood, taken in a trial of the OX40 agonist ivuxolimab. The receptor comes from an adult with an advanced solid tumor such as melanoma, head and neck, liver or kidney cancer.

The CDR3 protein is CASSLAAGVSYEQYF. The CDR3 DNA reads as TGCGCCAGCAGCTTGGCGGCAGGGGTCTCCTACGAGCAGTACTTC. The chain combines TRBV5-1 with TRBJ2-7; perhaps TRBD1 as D (6 bases). Germline CDR1 is SGHRS and CDR2 is YFSETQ. The CDR3 has 15 amino acids. Trimming took off 0 bases at V and 0 bases at J, with 10 bases between the two ends. Looking up the rest from reference TRBV5-1 and TRBJ2-7 gives the full variable domain: KAGVTQTPRYLIKTRGQQVTLSCSPISGHRSVSWYQQTPGQGLQFLFEYFSETQRNKGNFPGRFSGRQFSNSRSEMNVSTLELGDSALYLCASSLAAGVSYEQYFGPGTRLTVT.